The T cell receptor (beta chain) under discussion was sequenced for a study of PD-1 blockade in classical Hodgkin lymphoma. Time point here: newly diagnosed, previously untreated cHL patient sample. The CDR3 has 13 residues. Germline V gene sequence: CDR1 KGHSH, CDR2 LQKENI. V was clipped by 4 bases and J by 3 bases; unmatched bases: 2. Method: immunoSEQ multiplex PCR; TCRdb's copy keeps in-frame clones and lacks some. The data contain about 15,000 clones, approximately 85% of them singletons. This chain links TRBV18 with TRBJ1-2, with 7 bases fitting TRBD1. The sequence came from a human donor with classical Hodgkin lymphoma. Sequenced material: peripheral blood mononuclear cells (PBMCs). Here the CDR3 DNA reads TGTGCCAGCTCACAGGGGGCGGACTATGGCTACACCTTC. Its translation is CASSQGADYGYTF.